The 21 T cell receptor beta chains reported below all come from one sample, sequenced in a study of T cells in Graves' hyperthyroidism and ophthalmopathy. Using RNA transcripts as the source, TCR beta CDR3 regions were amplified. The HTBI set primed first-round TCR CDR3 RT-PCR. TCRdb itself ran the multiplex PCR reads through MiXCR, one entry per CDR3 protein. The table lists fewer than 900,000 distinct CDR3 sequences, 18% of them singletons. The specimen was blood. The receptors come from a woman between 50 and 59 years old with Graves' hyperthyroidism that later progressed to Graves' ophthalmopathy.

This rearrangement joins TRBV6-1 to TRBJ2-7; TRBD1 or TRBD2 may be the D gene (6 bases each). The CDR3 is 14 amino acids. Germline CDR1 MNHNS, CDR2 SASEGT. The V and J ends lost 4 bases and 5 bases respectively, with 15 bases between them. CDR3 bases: TGTGCCAGCAGTGCCGTTGGGGGGCAACACGAGCAGTACTTC. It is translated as CASSAVGGQHEQYF.

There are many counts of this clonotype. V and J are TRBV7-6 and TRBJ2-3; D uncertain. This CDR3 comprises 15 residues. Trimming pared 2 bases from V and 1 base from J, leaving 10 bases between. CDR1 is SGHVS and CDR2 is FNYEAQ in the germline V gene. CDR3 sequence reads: CASSLTAYGTDTQYF. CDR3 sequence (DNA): TGTGCCAGCAGCTTAACGGCCTACGGCACAGATACGCAGTATTTT.

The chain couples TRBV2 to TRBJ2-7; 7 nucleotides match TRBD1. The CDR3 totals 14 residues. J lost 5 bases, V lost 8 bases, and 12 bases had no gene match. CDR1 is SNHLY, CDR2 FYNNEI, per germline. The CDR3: CASRQQGISHEQYF. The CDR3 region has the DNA TGTGCCAGCCGCCAACAGGGGATCAGCCACGAGCAGTACTTC.

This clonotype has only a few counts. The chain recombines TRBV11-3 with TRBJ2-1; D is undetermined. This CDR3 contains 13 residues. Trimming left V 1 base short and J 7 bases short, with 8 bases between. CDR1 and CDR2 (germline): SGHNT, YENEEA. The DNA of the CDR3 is TGTGCCAGCAGCTTAGTAGGGCAAAATGAGCAGTTCTTC. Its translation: CASSLVGQNEQFF.

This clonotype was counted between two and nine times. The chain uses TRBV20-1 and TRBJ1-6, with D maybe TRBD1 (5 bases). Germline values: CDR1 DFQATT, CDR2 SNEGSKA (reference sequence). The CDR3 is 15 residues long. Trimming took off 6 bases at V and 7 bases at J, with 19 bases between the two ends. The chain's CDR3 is CSARTGEINNSPLHF. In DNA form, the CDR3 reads TGCAGTGCCCGGACGGGGGAAATTAACAATTCACCCCTCCACTTT.

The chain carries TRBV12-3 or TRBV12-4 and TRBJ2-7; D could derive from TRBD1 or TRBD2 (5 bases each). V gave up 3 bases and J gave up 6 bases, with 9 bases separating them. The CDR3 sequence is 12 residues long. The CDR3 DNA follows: TGTGCCAGCAGTTTTGAGGGACCCGAGCAGTACTTC. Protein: CASSFEGPEQYF.

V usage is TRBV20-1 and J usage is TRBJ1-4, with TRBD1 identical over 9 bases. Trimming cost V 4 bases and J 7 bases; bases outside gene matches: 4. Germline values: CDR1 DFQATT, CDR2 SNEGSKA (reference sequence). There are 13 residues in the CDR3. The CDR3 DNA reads TGCAGTGCTATACAGGGGGCCGGTGAAAAACTGTTTTTT. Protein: CSAIQGAGEKLFF.

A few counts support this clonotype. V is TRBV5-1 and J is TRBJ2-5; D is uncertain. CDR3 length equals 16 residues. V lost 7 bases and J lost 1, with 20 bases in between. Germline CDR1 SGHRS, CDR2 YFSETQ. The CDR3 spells CASPRARYHFQETQYF. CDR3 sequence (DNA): TGCGCCAGCCCTAGGGCTAGATACCACTTCCAAGAGACCCAGTACTTC.

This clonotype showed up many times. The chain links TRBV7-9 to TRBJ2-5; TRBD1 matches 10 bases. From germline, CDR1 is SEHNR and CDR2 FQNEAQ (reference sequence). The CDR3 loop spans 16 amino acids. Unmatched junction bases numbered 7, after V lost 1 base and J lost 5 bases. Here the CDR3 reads CASSLVRDRGSETQYF. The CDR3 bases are TGTGCCAGCAGCTTAGTGCGGGACAGGGGCTCGGAGACCCAGTACTTC.

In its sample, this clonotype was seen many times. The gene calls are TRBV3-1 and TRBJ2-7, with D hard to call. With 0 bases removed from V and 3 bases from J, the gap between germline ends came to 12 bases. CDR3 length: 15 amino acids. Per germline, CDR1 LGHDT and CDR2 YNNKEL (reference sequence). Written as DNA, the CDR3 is TGTGCCAGCAGCCAAGATCATCGGGTTGGCTACGAGCAGTACTTC. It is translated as CASSQDHRVGYEQYF.

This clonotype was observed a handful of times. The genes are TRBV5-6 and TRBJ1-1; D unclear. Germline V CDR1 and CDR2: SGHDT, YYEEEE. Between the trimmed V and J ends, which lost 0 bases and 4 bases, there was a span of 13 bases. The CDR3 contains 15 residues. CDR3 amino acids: CASSLGVVRGTEAFF. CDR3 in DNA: TGTGCCAGCAGCTTGGGGGTCGTCCGGGGCACTGAAGCTTTCTTT. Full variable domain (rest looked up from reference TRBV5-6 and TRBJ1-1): DAGVTQSPTHLIKTRGQQVTLRCSPKSGHDTVSWYQQALGQGPQFIFQYYEEEERQRGNFPDRFSGHQFPNYSSELNVNALLLGDSALYLCASSLGVVRGTEAFFGQGTRLTVV.

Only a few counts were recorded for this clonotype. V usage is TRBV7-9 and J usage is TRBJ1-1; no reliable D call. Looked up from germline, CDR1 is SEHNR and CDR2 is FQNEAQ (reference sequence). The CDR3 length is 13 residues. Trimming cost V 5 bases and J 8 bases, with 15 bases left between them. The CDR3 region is CASSRGEGREAFF. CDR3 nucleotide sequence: TGTGCCAGCAGCCGCGGGGAAGGGCGAGAAGCTTTCTTT.

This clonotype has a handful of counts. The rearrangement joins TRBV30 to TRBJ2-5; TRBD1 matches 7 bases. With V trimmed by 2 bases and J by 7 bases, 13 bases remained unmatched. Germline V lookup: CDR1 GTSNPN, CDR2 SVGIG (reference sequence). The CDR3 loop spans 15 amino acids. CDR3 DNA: TGTGCCTGGAGTCCTCGGACAGGAGCAGGGTGGACCCAGTACTTC. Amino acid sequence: CAWSPRTGAGWTQYF.

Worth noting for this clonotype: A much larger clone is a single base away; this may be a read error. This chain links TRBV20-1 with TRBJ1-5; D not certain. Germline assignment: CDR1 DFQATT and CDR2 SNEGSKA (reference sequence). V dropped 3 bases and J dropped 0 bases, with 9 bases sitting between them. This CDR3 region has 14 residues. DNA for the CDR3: TGCAGTGCTAGTCTCCCAGGTAGCAATCAGCCCCAGCATTTT. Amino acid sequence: CSASLPGSNQPQHF.

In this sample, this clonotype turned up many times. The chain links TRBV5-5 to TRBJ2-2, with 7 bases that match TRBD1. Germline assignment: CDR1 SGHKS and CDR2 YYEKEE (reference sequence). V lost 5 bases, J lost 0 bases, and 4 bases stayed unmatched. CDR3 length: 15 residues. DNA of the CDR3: TGTGCCAGCAGTCAAGACAGGGCGAACACCGGGGAGCTGTTTTTT. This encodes CASSQDRANTGELFF.

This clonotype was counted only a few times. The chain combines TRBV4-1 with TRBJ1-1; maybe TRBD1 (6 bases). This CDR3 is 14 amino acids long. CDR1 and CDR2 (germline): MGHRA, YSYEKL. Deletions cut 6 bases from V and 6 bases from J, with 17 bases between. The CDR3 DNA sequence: TGCGCCAGCAGACCAGCACAGGGTCTTGCTGAAGCTTTCTTT. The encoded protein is CASRPAQGLAEAFF.

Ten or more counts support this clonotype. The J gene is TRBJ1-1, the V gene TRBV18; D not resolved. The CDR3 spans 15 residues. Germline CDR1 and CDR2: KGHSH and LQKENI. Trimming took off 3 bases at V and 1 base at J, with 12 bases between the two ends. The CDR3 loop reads CASSPAGRSNTEAFF. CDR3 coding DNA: TGTGCCAGCTCACCGGCCGGCAGGTCGAACACTGAAGCTTTCTTT.

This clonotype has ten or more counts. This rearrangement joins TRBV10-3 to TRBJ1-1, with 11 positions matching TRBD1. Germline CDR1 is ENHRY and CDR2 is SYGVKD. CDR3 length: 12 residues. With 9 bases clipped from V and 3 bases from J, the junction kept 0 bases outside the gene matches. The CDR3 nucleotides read TGTGCCATGGGACAGGGGGACACTGAAGCTTTCTTT. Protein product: CAMGQGDTEAFF.

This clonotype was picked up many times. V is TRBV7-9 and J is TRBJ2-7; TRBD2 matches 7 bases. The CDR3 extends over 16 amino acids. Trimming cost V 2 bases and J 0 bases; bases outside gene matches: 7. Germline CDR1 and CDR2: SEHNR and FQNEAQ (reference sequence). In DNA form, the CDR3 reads TGTGCCAGCAGCTTACGCTCGCGGGGGAGCTCCTACGAGCAGTACTTC. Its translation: CASSLRSRGSSYEQYF.

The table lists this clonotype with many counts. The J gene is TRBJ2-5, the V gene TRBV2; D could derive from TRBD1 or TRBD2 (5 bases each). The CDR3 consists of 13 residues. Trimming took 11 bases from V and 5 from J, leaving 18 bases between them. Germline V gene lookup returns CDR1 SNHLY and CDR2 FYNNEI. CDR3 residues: CAGEGRGSETQYF. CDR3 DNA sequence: TGTGCCGGAGAGGGACGAGGAAGCGAGACCCAGTACTTC.

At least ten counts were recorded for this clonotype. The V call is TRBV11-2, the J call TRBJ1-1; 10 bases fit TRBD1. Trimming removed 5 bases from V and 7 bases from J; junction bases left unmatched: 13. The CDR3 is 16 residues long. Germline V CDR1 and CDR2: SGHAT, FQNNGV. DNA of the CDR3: TGTGCCAGCAGCCCACCCCGTCCGACAGGGGGCATTGAAGCTTTCTTT. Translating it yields CASSPPRPTGGIEAFF.